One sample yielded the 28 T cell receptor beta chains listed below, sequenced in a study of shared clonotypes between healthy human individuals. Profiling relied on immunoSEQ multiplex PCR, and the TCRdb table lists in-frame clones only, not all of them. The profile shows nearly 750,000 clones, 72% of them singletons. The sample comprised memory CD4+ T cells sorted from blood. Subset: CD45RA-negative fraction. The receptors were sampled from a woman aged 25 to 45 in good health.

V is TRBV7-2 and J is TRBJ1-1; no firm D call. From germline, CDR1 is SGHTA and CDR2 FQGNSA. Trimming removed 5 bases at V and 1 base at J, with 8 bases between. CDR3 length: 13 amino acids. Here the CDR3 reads CASSQVSNTEAFF. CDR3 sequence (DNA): TGTGCCAGCAGCCAAGTATCGAACACTGAAGCTTTCTTT.

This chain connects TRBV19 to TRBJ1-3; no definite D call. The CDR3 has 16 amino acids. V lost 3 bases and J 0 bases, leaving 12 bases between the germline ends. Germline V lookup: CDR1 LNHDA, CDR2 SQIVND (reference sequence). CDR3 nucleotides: TGTGCCAGTAGTATGAAACGCCTCACCTCTGGAAACACCATATATTTT. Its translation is CASSMKRLTSGNTIYF. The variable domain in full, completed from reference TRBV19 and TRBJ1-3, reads DGGITQSPKYLFRKEGQNVTLSCEQNLNHDAMYWYRQDPGQGLRLIYYSQIVNDFQKGDIAEGYSVSREKKESFPLTVTSAQKNPTAFYLCASSMKRLTSGNTIYFGEGSWLTVV.

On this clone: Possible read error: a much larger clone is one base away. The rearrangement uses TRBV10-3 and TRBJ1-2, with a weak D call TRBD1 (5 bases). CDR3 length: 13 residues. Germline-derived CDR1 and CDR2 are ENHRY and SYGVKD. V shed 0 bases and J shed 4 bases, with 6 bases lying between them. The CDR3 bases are TGTGCCATCAGTGAGTCCGGGGGCTATGGCTACACCTTC. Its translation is CAISESGGYGYTF.

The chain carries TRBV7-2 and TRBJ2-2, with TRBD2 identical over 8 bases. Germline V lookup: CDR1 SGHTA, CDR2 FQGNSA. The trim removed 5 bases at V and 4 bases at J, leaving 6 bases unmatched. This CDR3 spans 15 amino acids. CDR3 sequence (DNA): TGTGCCAGCAGCCCCTGGACTAGCAGCACCGGGGAGCTGTTTTTT. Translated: CASSPWTSSTGELFF.

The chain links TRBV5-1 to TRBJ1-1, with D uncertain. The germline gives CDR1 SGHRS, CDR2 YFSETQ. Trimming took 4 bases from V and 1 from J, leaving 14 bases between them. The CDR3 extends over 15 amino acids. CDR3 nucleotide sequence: TGCGCCAGCAGCCCGGATCCGGGATCGAACACTGAAGCTTTCTTT. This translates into CASSPDPGSNTEAFF.

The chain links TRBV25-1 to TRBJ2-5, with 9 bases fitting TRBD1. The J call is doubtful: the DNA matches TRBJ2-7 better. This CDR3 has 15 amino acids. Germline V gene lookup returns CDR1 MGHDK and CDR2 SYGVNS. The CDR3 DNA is TGTGCCAGCAGTGAGCTCGGGGACAGGGCCTACGAGCAGTACTTC. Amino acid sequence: CASSELGDRAYEQYF.

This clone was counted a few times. DNA for the CDR3: TGTGCCAGCAAGGAGCGGCAATACAATGAGCAGTTCTTC. Translating it yields CASKERQYNEQFF. The chain links TRBV6-1 to TRBJ2-1; the D gene is possibly TRBD2 (5 bases). From germline, CDR1 is MNHNS and CDR2 SASEGT. This CDR3 has 13 amino acids. Trimming removed 7 bases from V and 4 bases from J, with 11 bases in between.

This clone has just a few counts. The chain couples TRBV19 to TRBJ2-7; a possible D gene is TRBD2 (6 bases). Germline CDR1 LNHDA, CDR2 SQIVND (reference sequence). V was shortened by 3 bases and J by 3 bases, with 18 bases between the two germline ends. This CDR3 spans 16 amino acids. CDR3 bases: TGTGCCAGTAGTATTAAGGCTAGCGCCAAAGTCTACGAGCAGTACTTC. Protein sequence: CASSIKASAKVYEQYF.

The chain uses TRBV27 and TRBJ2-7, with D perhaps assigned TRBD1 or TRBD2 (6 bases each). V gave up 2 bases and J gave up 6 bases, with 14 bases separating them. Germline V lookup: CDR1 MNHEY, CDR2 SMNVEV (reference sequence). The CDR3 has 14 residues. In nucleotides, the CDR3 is TGTGCCAGCAGTTTAGGTTCGGGGGCTCGCGAGCAGTACTTC. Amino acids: CASSLGSGAREQYF.

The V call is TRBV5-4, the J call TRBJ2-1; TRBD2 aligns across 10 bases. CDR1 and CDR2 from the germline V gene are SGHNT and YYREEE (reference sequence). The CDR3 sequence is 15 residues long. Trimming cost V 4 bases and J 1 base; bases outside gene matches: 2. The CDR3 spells CASSQAGGSYNEQFF. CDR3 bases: TGTGCCAGCAGCCAAGCGGGAGGGTCCTACAATGAGCAGTTCTTC.

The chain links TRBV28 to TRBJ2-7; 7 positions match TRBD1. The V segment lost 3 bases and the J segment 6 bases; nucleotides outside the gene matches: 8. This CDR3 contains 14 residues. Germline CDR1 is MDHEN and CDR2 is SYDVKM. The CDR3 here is CASSFLRTGAEQYF. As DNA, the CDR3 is TGTGCCAGCAGTTTTTTACGAACAGGGGCCGAGCAGTACTTC.

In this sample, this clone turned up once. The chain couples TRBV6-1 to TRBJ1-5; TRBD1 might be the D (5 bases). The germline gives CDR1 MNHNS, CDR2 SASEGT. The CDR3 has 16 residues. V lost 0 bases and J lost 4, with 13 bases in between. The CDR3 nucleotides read TGTGCCAGCAGTGAAGCTAGGAGGGGATTAAATCAGCCCCAGCATTTT. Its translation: CASSEARRGLNQPQHF.

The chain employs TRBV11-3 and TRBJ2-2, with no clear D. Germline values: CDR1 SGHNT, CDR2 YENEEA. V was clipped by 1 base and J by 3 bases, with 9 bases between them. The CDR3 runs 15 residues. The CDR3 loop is CASSLGGKDTGELFF. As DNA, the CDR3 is TGTGCCAGCAGCTTAGGCGGCAAAGACACCGGGGAGCTGTTTTTT.

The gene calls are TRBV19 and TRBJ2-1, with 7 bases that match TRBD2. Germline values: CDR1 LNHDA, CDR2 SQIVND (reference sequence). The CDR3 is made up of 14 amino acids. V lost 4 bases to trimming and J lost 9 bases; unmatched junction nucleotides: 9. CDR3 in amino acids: CASSTAGLDSEQFF. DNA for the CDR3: TGTGCCAGTAGTACGGCCGGACTAGACAGTGAGCAGTTCTTC. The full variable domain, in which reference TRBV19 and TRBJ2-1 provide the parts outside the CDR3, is DGGITQSPKYLFRKEGQNVTLSCEQNLNHDAMYWYRQDPGQGLRLIYYSQIVNDFQKGDIAEGYSVSREKKESFPLTVTSAQKNPTAFYLCASSTAGLDSEQFFGPGTRLTVL.

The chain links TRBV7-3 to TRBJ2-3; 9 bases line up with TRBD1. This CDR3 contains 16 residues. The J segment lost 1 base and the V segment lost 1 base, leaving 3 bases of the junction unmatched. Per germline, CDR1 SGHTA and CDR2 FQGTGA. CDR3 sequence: CASSLNRDRGTDTQYF. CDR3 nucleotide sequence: TGTGCCAGCAGCTTAAACCGGGACAGGGGCACAGATACGCAGTATTTT.

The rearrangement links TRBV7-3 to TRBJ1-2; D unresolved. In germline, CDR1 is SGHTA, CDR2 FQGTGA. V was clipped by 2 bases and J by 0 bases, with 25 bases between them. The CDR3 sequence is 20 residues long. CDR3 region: CASSLGSNSRPLKPNYGYTF. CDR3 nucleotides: TGTGCCAGCAGCTTAGGGAGCAATTCCCGGCCACTAAAACCTAACTATGGCTACACCTTC.

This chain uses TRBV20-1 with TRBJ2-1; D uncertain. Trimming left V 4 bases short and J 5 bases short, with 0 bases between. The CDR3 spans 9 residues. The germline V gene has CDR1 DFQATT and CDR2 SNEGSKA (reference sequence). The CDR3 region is CSANNEQFF. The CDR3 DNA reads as TGCAGTGCTAACAATGAGCAGTTCTTC.

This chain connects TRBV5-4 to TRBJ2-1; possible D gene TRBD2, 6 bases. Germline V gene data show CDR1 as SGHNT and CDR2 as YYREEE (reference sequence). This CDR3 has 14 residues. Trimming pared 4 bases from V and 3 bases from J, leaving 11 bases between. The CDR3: CASSGGTNYNEQFF. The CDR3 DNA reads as TGTGCCAGCAGCGGGGGGACCAACTACAATGAGCAGTTCTTC. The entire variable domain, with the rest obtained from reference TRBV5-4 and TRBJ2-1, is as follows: ETGVTQSPTHLIKTRGQQVTLRCSSQSGHNTVSWYQQALGQGPQFIFQYYREEENGRGNFPPRFSGLQFPNYSSELNVNALELDDSALYLCASSGGTNYNEQFFGPGTRLTVL.

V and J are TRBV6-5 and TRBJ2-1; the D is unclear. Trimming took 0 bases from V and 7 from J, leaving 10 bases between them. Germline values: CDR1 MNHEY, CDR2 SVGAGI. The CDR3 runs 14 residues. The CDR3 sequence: CASSYSSASNEQFF. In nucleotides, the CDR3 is TGTGCCAGCAGTTACTCCTCCGCTTCTAATGAGCAGTTCTTC.

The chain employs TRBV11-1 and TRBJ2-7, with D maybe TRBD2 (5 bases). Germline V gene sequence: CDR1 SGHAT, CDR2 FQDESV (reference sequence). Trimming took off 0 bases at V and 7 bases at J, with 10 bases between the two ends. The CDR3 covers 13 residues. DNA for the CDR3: TGTGCCAGCAGCTTAGCGGGAGTTGGGGAGCAGTACTTC. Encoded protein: CASSLAGVGEQYF.

The CDR3 DNA reads as TGTGCCAGCAGTTACTCGGTCGGAAGCTACGAGCAGTACTTC. Its translation is CASSYSVGSYEQYF. The chain joins TRBV6-5 to TRBJ2-7, with unresolved D. Trimming cost V 0 bases and J 3 bases, with 9 bases left between them. Germline V CDR1 and CDR2: MNHEY, SVGAGI. This CDR3 is built from 14 residues.

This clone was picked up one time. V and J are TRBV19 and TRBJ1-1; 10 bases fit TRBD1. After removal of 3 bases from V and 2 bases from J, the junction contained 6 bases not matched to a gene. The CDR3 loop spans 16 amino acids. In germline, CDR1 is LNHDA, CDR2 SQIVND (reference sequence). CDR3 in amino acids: CASSMDRGSRNTEAFF. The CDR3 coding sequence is TGTGCCAGTAGTATGGACAGGGGGAGTCGCAACACTGAAGCTTTCTTT.

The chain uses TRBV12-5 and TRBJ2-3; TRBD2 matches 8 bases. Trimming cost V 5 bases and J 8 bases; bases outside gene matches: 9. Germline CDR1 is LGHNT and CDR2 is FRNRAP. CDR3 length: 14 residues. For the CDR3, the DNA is TGTGCTAGTGGTCGGTCGGCGGGAGGTAGTACGCAGTATTTT. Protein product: CASGRSAGGSTQYF.

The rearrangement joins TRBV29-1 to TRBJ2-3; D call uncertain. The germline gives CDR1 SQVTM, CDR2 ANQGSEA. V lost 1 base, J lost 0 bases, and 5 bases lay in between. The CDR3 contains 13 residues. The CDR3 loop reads CSVEGTSTDTQYF. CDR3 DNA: TGCAGCGTTGAAGGAACAAGCACAGATACGCAGTATTTT.

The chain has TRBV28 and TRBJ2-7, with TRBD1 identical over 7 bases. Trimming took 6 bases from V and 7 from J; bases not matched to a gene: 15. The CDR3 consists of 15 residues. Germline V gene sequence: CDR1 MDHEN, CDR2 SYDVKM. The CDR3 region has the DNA TGTGCCAGCAGCATACCGCGACAGGGCCCTAGGGAGCAGTACTTC. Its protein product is CASSIPRQGPREQYF.

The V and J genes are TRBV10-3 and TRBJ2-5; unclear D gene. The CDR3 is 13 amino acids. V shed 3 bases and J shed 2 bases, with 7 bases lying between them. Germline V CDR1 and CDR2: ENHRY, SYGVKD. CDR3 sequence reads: CAISDEKQETQYF. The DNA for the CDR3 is TGTGCCATCAGTGACGAGAAGCAAGAGACCCAGTACTTC.

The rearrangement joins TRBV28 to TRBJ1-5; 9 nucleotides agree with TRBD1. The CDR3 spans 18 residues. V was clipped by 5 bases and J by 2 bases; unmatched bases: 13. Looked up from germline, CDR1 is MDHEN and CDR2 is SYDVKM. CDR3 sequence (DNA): TGTGCCAGCAGTCCCGGGACAGGGTGGACGATCGGCAATCAGCCCCAGCATTTT. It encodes CASSPGTGWTIGNQPQHF.

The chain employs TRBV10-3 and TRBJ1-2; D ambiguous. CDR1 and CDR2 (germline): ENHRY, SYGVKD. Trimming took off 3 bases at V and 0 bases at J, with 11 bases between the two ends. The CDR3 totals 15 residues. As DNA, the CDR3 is TGTGCCATCAGTGACCCGGGAGAACCTAACTATGGCTACACCTTC. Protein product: CAISDPGEPNYGYTF.